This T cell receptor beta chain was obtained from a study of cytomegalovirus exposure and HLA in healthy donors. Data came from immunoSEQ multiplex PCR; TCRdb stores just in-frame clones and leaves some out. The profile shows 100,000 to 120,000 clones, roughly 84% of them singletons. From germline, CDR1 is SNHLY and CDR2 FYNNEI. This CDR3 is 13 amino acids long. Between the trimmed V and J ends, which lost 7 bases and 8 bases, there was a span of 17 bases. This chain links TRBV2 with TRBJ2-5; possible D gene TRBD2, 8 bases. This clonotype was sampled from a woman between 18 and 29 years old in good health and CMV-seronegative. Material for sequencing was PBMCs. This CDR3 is CASMGGGTATQYF. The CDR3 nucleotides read TGTGCCAGCATGGGCGGGGGGACAGCAACCCAGTACTTC.